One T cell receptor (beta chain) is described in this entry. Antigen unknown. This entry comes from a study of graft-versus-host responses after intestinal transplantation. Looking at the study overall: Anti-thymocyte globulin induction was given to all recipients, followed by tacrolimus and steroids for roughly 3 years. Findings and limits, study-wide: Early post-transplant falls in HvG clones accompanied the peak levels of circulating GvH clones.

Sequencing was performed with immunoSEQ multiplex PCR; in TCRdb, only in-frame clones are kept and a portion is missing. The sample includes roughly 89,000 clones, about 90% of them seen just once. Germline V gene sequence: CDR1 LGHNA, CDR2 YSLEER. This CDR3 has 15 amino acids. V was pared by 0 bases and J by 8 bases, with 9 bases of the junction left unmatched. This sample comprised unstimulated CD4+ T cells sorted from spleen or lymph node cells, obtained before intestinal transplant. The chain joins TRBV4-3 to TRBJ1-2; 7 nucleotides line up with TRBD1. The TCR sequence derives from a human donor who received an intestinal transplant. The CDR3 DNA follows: TGCGCCAGCAGCCAAGATGTCGACAGGGTCGGAGGCTACACCTTC. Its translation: CASSQDVDRVGGYTF.